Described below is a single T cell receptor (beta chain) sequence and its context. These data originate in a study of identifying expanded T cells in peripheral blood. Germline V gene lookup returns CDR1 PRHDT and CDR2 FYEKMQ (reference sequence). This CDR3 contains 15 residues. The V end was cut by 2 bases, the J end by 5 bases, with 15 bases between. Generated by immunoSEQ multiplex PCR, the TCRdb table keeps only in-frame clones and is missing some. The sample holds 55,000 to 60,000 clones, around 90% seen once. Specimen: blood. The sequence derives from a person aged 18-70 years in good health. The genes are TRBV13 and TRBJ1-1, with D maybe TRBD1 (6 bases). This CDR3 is CASSLKSGGATEAFF. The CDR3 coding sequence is TGTGCCAGCAGCTTAAAGTCGGGGGGCGCGACTGAAGCTTTCTTT.